This TCR beta chain was found in a study of siplizumab effects on memory and regulatory T cells. Germline CDR1 reads SQVTM; CDR2 reads ANQGSEA. The CDR3 extends over 11 amino acids. V was trimmed by 2 bases and J by 7 bases, leaving 6 bases between them. Repertoires were generated with immunoSEQ multiplex PCR, while TCRdb's copy carries only in-frame clones and drops some. The sample shows 95,000 to 130,000 clones, less than 95% of them seen only once. This clone has just a few counts. The target antigen is unknown. Regarding the study as a whole: A significant reduction in alloreactive sequences traceable to unstimulated CD4+ memory cells was produced by siplizumab. Whether proliferating Tregs in siplizumab cultures suppress was not functionally confirmed. The Treg-derived share of mappable alloreactive CD4+ clones averaged roughly 69% with siplizumab and 26.9% in controls.

This chain connects TRBV29-1 to TRBJ2-1; D gene ambiguous. The receptor was derived from a human donor in good health. Sequenced: non-Treg CD4+ T cells sorted from blood. CDR3 coding DNA: TGCAGCGTTGAACCGGCGAATGAGCAGTTCTTC. The encoded protein is CSVEPANEQFF.